A selection of T cell receptor beta chains follows, all from one sample in a study of blood T cells in healthy people across ages. One entry per CDR3 protein results from TCRdb running MiXCR on the 5' RACE reads. There are 950,000 to 1,200,000 distinct CDR3 sequences in the sample; about two fifths occur only once, and over 10% lies in the top ten. What was sequenced was blood. These TCRs come from a man between 18 and 29 years old in good health. Both conserved end residues are part of each CDR3. The order of the fields is J gene, D gene, clone size, V gene, CDR3 length, CDR3 DNA, CDR3 protein. A D gene is named only where the DNA matches it firmly. Rows may omit the clone size; those that give it use once, few, many or a size class.

J: TRBJ2-1; D: -; size: -; V: TRBV6-1; length: 15; DNA: TGTGCCAGCAGTGAAGCGCGGGGAGTTTTCGGTGAGCAGTTCTTC; CDR3: CASSEARGVFGEQFF
J: TRBJ1-2; D: -; size: many; V: TRBV6-5; length: 12; DNA: TGTGCCAGCGGTACACAGAGCTATGGCTACACCTTC; CDR3: CASGTQSYGYTF
J: TRBJ2-7; D: -; size: few; V: TRBV12-3/TRBV12-4; length: 13; DNA: TGTGCCGACCTCCGGGACCGTTCCTACGAGCAGTACTTC; CDR3: CADLRDRSYEQYF
J: TRBJ2-4; D: TRBD2; size: few; V: TRBV7-2; length: 14; DNA: TGTGCCAGCAGCCAGGGACTAACCAAAAACATTCAGTACTTC; CDR3: CASSQGLTKNIQYF
J: TRBJ1-1; D: -; size: -; V: TRBV5-5; length: 13; DNA: TGTGCCAGCGGGGGAGGGGGAAGCACTGAAGCTTTCTTT; CDR3: CASGGGGSTEAFF
J: TRBJ1-2; D: TRBD1; size: -; V: TRBV28; length: 13; DNA: TGTGCCAGTGGGTGGCAGGGGGCTTATGGCTACACCTTC; CDR3: CASGWQGAYGYTF
J: TRBJ1-2; D: -; size: -; V: TRBV6-2/TRBV6-3; length: 14; DNA: TGTGCCAGCACCCCCAGAAGAGCTAACTATGGCTACACCTTC; CDR3: CASTPRRANYGYTF
J: TRBJ1-1; D: TRBD1; size: -; V: TRBV4-3; length: 12; DNA: TGCGCCAGCAGCCATCAGGGGGCTGAAGCTTTCTTT; CDR3: CASSHQGAEAFF
J: TRBJ2-1; D: -; size: -; V: TRBV9; length: 15; DNA: TGTGCCAGCAGCGTAGGGCGGCCAGGTTGGGATGAGCAGTTCTTC; CDR3: CASSVGRPGWDEQFF
J: TRBJ2-3; D: -; size: many; V: TRBV5-1; length: 12; DNA: TGTGCCAGCAGCCCCGACACAGATACGCAGTATTTT; CDR3: CASSPDTDTQYF
J: TRBJ1-2; D: -; size: few; V: TRBV20-1; length: 12; DNA: TGCAGTGCTAGCGGGGAACGGTATGGCTACACCTTC; CDR3: CSASGERYGYTF
J: TRBJ2-7; D: -; size: few; V: TRBV5-1; length: 15; DNA: TGCGCCAGCAGCTCGTCGCGACAGTACTCCTACGAGCAGTACTTC; CDR3: CASSSSRQYSYEQYF
J: TRBJ2-5; D: -; size: -; V: TRBV12-3/TRBV12-4; length: 13; DNA: TGTGCCAGCCAACTCCAGGGGTCAGAGACCCAGTACTTC; CDR3: CASQLQGSETQYF
J: TRBJ1-5; D: -; size: -; V: TRBV6-6; length: 14; DNA: TGTGCCAGCAGTTTGCCCGGGCAAGATCAGCCCCAGCATTTT; CDR3: CASSLPGQDQPQHF
J: TRBJ2-1; D: -; size: -; V: TRBV6-2/TRBV6-3; length: 16; DNA: TGTGCCAGCAGTTACTCGGACGGGAGCTCCTACAATGAGCAGTTCTTC; CDR3: CASSYSDGSSYNEQFF
J: TRBJ2-7; D: -; size: many; V: TRBV5-1; length: 17; DNA: TGCGCCAGCAGCTTGGCCCGAACGACCCAAAATAGGGACGAGCAGTACTTC; CDR3: CASSLARTTQNRDEQYF
J: TRBJ2-2; D: -; size: once; V: TRBV6-6; length: 14; DNA: TGTGCCAGCAGTGAGCAGGGTCGGACCGGGGAGCTGTTTTTT; CDR3: CASSEQGRTGELFF
J: TRBJ1-2; D: -; size: -; V: TRBV18; length: 17; DNA: TGTGCCAGCTCACCATTGGGCCACATCGGGGAAGGTTATGGCTACACCTTC; CDR3: CASSPLGHIGEGYGYTF
J: TRBJ2-6; D: -; size: few; V: TRBV6-2/TRBV6-3; length: 14; DNA: TGTGCCAGCAGGAAGGTCTCTGGGGCCAACGTCCTGACTTTC; CDR3: CASRKVSGANVLTF
J: TRBJ2-3; D: -; size: few; V: TRBV28; length: 15; DNA: TGTGCCGGGGGGAAAGATTCGGGAGGCACAGATACGCAGTATTTT; CDR3: CAGGKDSGGTDTQYF
J: TRBJ2-7; D: -; size: -; V: TRBV5-5; length: 15; DNA: TGTGCCAGCAGCTCCCGTCAGACATTGTCTTACGAGCAGTACTTC; CDR3: CASSSRQTLSYEQYF
J: TRBJ1-5; D: -; size: few; V: TRBV7-9; length: 13; DNA: TGTGCCAGCAGCGTAGATGAGGGTCAGCCCCAGCATTTT; CDR3: CASSVDEGQPQHF
J: TRBJ1-6; D: -; size: -; V: TRBV20-1; length: 16; DNA: TGCAGTGCTAGAAGTGGGGCAGGGGCGAGTAGTTCACCCCTCCACTTT; CDR3: CSARSGAGASSSPLHF
J: TRBJ1-2; D: -; size: -; V: TRBV3-1; length: 15; DNA: TGTGCCAGCAGCCAAGACGTGGGCATGGGCTATGGCTACACCTTC; CDR3: CASSQDVGMGYGYTF
J: TRBJ2-7; D: -; size: -; V: TRBV20-1; length: 14; DNA: TGCAGTGCTAGAGAGTCCTCCCAGAACAATGAGCAGTACTTC; CDR3: CSARESSQNNEQYF
J: TRBJ1-2; D: -; size: few; V: TRBV5-5; length: 15; DNA: TGTGCCAGCAGCCCCTGGATGCTGGGAATAGGTGGCTACACCTTC; CDR3: CASSPWMLGIGGYTF
J: TRBJ1-1; D: -; size: many; V: TRBV7-9; length: 12; DNA: TGTGCCAGCAGCTTCGAGAACACTGAAGCTTTCTTT; CDR3: CASSFENTEAFF
J: TRBJ2-5; D: -; size: -; V: TRBV4-1; length: 16; DNA: TGCGCCAGCAGCGAGAGGAGCGGTAGACAGTACAATGAGCAGTACTTC; CDR3: CASSERSGRQYNEQYF
J: TRBJ2-1; D: TRBD1; size: -; V: TRBV24-1; length: 16; DNA: TGTGCCACCAGTGATTCGACAGGGTACGCCTACAATGAGCAGTTCTTC; CDR3: CATSDSTGYAYNEQFF
J: TRBJ2-1; D: TRBD2; size: many; V: TRBV9; length: 15; DNA: TGTGCCAGCACCTCAAGCGGGGACTCCTACAATGAGCAGTTCTTC; CDR3: CASTSSGDSYNEQFF
J: TRBJ2-3; D: -; size: once; V: TRBV20-1; length: 15; DNA: TGCAGTGCCAGTCGGCTAGTGGGAAACACAGATACGCAGTATTTT; CDR3: CSASRLVGNTDTQYF
J: TRBJ1-5; D: -; size: few; V: TRBV6-6; length: 15; DNA: TGTGCCAGCAGTTATCAACAGGGTAGCAATCAGCCCCAGCATTTT; CDR3: CASSYQQGSNQPQHF
J: TRBJ2-1; D: TRBD2; size: few; V: TRBV30; length: 14; DNA: TGTGCCTGCCATATAGCGGGGGGGTCTCATGAGCAGTTCTTC; CDR3: CACHIAGGSHEQFF
J: TRBJ2-1; D: -; size: -; V: TRBV5-1; length: 17; DNA: TGCGCCAGCAGCTCCGGGACTTCACCGGCTACCTACAATGAGCAGTTCTTC; CDR3: CASSSGTSPATYNEQFF
J: TRBJ1-6; D: -; size: -; V: TRBV6-6; length: 14; DNA: TGTGCCAGCAGTCCACAGGGAAACGGTTCACCCCTCCACTTT; CDR3: CASSPQGNGSPLHF
J: TRBJ1-1; D: -; size: -; V: TRBV20-1; length: 14; DNA: TGCAGTGCCAAGCCAGGGGACCGGAACACTGAAGCTTTCTTT; CDR3: CSAKPGDRNTEAFF
J: TRBJ1-1; D: TRBD1; size: -; V: TRBV7-3; length: 15; DNA: TGTGCCAGCAGCCCCCGGGGACAGGGGCTTGGTGAAGCTTTCTTT; CDR3: CASSPRGQGLGEAFF
J: TRBJ2-2; D: -; size: once; V: TRBV27; length: 15; DNA: TGTGCCGGCAGTATCAGACAGGTGAACACCGGGGAGCTGTTTTTT; CDR3: CAGSIRQVNTGELFF
J: TRBJ1-1; D: -; size: -; V: TRBV5-1; length: 16; DNA: TGCGCCAGCAGCTTTTACGAGACAGGAATGAACACTGAAGCTTTCTTT; CDR3: CASSFYETGMNTEAFF
J: TRBJ1-1; D: -; size: -; V: TRBV4-3; length: 18; DNA: TGCGCCAGCAGCCAATACGGGACAAGCGATAACATGAACACTGAAGCTTTCTTT; CDR3: CASSQYGTSDNMNTEAFF
J: TRBJ2-3; D: TRBD1; size: many; V: TRBV4-3; length: 13; DNA: TGCGCCAGCAGCCAATCTGGGACAGAAATGCAGTATTTT; CDR3: CASSQSGTEMQYF
J: TRBJ1-1; D: -; size: few; V: TRBV4-3; length: 15; DNA: TGCGCCAGCAGCCAAGATCCACCGGGGACCACTGAAGCTTTCTTT; CDR3: CASSQDPPGTTEAFF
J: TRBJ2-1; D: -; size: -; V: TRBV12-3/TRBV12-4; length: 14; DNA: TGTGCCAGCAGTACTCCCCCGTCAACAGATGAGCAGTTCTTC; CDR3: CASSTPPSTDEQFF
J: TRBJ2-5; D: -; size: few; V: TRBV27; length: 14; DNA: TGTGCCAGCAGTTCCTTCGGTAAGGCGGAGACCCAGTACTTC; CDR3: CASSSFGKAETQYF
J: TRBJ1-4; D: -; size: -; V: TRBV4-3; length: 16; DNA: TGCGCCAGCAGCCAAGATCTGACAGGACTTAATGAAAAACTGTTTTTT; CDR3: CASSQDLTGLNEKLFF
J: TRBJ2-1; D: -; size: -; V: TRBV11-2; length: 14; DNA: TGTGCCAGCAGCTTTAACGGCGCCAAAGAGACCCAGTTCTTC; CDR3: CASSFNGAKETQFF
J: TRBJ1-5; D: TRBD1; size: -; V: TRBV6-2/TRBV6-3; length: 13; DNA: TGTGCCAGCAATGAACAGGGGGGTCAGCCCCAGCATTTT; CDR3: CASNEQGGQPQHF
J: TRBJ2-7; D: -; size: -; V: TRBV20-1; length: 12; DNA: TGCAGTGCTGAGAGGGGGACTGCCGAGCAGTACTTC; CDR3: CSAERGTAEQYF
J: TRBJ2-7; D: TRBD1; size: -; V: TRBV5-1; length: 15; DNA: TGCGCCAGCAGCGCTCGGACAGGGGAACTCTACGAGCAGTACTTC; CDR3: CASSARTGELYEQYF
J: TRBJ2-5; D: -; size: -; V: TRBV11-2; length: 15; DNA: TGTGCCAGCAGCTTAAATCCAGGGGTGAGGGAGACCCAGTACTTC; CDR3: CASSLNPGVRETQYF
J: TRBJ2-7; D: -; size: -; V: TRBV6-5; length: 14; DNA: TGTGCCAGCAGTGACTCGGACAGTGGCTACGAGCAGTACTTC; CDR3: CASSDSDSGYEQYF
J: TRBJ2-7; D: -; size: few; V: TRBV5-6; length: 16; DNA: TGTGCCAGCAACCTGAAGTTCGGGACATCGGGGTACGAGCAGTACTTC; CDR3: CASNLKFGTSGYEQYF
J: TRBJ2-5; D: -; size: -; V: TRBV20-1; length: 12; DNA: TGCAGTGCTAGTTTGCAACAAGAGACCCAGTACTTC; CDR3: CSASLQQETQYF
J: TRBJ1-1; D: -; size: few; V: TRBV6-2/TRBV6-3; length: 13; DNA: TGTGCCAGCAGTTTTGATAGCCGCACTGAAGCTTTCTTT; CDR3: CASSFDSRTEAFF
J: TRBJ1-5; D: TRBD1; size: -; V: TRBV27; length: 15; DNA: TGTGCCAGCAGTTTGTCCGGACAGGGGCGGCAGCCCCAGCATTTT; CDR3: CASSLSGQGRQPQHF